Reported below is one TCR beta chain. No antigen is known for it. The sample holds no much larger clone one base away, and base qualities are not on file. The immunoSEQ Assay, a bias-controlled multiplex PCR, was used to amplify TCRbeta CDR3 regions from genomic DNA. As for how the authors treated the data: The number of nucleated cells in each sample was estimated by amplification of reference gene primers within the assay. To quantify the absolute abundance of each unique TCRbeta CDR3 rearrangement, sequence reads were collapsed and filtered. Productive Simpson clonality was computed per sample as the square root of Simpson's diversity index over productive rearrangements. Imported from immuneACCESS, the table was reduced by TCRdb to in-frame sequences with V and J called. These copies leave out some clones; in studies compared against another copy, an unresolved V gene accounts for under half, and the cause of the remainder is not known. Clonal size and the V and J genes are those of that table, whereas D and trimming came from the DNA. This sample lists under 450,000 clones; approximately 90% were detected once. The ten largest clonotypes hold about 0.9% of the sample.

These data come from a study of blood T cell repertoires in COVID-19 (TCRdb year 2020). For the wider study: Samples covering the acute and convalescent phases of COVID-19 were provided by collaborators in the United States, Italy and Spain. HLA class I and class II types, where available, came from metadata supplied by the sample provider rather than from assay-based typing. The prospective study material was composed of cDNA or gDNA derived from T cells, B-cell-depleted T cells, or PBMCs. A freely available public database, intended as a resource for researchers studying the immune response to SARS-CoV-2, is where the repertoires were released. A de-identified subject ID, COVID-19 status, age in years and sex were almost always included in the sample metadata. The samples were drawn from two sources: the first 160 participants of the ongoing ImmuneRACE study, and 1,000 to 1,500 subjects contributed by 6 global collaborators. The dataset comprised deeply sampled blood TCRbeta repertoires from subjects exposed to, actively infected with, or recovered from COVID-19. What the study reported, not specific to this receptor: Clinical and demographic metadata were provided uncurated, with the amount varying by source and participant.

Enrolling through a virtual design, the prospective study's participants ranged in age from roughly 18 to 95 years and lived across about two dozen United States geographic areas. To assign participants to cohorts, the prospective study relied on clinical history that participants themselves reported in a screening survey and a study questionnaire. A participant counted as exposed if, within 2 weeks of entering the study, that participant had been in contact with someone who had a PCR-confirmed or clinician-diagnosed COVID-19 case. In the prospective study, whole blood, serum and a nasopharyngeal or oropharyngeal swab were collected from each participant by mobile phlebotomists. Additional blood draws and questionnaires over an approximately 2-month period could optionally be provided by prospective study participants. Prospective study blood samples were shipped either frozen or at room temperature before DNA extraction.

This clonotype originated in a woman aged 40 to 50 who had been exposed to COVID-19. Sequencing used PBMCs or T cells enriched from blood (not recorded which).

The nucleotides read TGCGCCAGCAGCCAAGATCCCGGGAGGGCCAGCCCCTACAATGAGCAGTTCTTC. Translated, this gives CASSQDPGRASPYNEQFF. The V gene is TRBV4-1 and the J gene is TRBJ2-1; TRBD2 aligns with 8 central bases. The CDR3, from cysteine to phenylalanine, totals 18 residues. Only the CDR3 DNA is retained, 54 bases long and in frame from the first base. V and J are trimmed by 0 bases and 2 bases, and the gene matches miss 9 bases of the junction. From a lookup of the germline V gene, CDR1 and CDR2 are MGHRA and YSYEKL.